A selection of T cell receptor beta chains follows, all from one sample in a study of graft-versus-host responses after intestinal transplantation. The data were produced by immunoSEQ multiplex PCR, yet TCRdb's version contains in-frame clones alone and is incomplete. Here the sample spans about 97,000 clones, roughly nine tenths being singletons. Their specific antigens are unknown. The material sequenced was unstimulated CD4+ T cells sorted from spleen or lymph node cells, taken before transplant. These receptors came from a human donor who was the organ donor for an intestinal transplant. The CDR3 runs from the conserved cysteine through the conserved F or W. The D gene is left open where the match is weak. The size entry is marked missing in some rows and otherwise reads once, few, many or a size class.

v_gene	j_gene	abundance	d_gene	CDR3nt	CDR3aa
TRBV6-5	TRBJ2-3	-	TRBD2	TGTGCCAGCAGTTACCGGGGGGGGTCAGATACGCAGTATTTT	CASSYRGGSDTQYF
TRBV13	TRBJ2-7	once	-	TGTGCCAGCAGCTTAACGACTACGACTTACGAGCAGTACTTC	CASSLTTTTYEQYF
TRBV19	TRBJ2-7	once	TRBD1	TGTGCCAGTAGGACAGGGGGAGGGACCTACGAGCAGTACTTC	CASRTGGGTYEQYF
TRBV30	TRBJ1-5	-	-	TGTGCCTGGAGTGTACGGGGGGCGTTTAGCAATCAGCCCCAGCATTTT	CAWSVRGAFSNQPQHF
TRBV7-9	TRBJ1-6	once	TRBD1	TGTGCCAGCAGTTTTCCGGGACAGGGGAATAATTCACCCCTCCACTTT	CASSFPGQGNNSPLHF
TRBV7-6	TRBJ1-1	-	-	TGTGCCAGCAGCTTAAGGGCGGAAATGAGGGAAACTGAAGCTTTCTTT	CASSLRAEMRETEAFF
TRBV2	TRBJ2-7	-	-	TGTGCCAGCAGTGACGGGGGAAGGTACGAGCAGTACTTC	CASSDGGRYEQYF
TRBV7-9	TRBJ1-2	few	TRBD1	TGTGCCAGCAGCCCTGCGACAGGGGACTATGGCTACACCTTC	CASSPATGDYGYTF
TRBV5-4	TRBJ2-7	once	-	TGTGCCAGCAGCTTGTTGCAGGGGACCTACGAGCAGTACTTC	CASSLLQGTYEQYF
TRBV18	TRBJ1-5	-	-	TGTGCCAGCTCACCAGGACAAAGCAATCAGCCCCAGCATTTT	CASSPGQSNQPQHF
TRBV18	TRBJ1-2	-	-	TGTGCCAGCTCACCATCGGGAGACGGGAACTATGGCTACACCTTC	CASSPSGDGNYGYTF
TRBV30	TRBJ1-4	-	TRBD1	TGTGCCTGGAGTGATTTCGGGACAGGGGATGAAAAACTGTTTTTT	CAWSDFGTGDEKLFF
TRBV5-1	TRBJ1-2	-	TRBD1	TGCGCCAGCAACCCGGGACAGGGATCTAATGGCTACACCTTC	CASNPGQGSNGYTF
TRBV27	TRBJ1-2	-	-	TGTGCCAGCAGCCCTTCGGGAGGACTTAGCAACTATGGCTACACCTTC	CASSPSGGLSNYGYTF
TRBV2	TRBJ2-2	-	TRBD1	TGTGCCAGCAGTCGCATTGGAGGCAGGGGGCACACCGGGGAGCTGTTTTTT	CASSRIGGRGHTGELFF
TRBV15	TRBJ2-5	once	-	TGTGCCACCAGCACCTCCATCACCAGGGTCGGGGAGACCCAGTACTTC	CATSTSITRVGETQYF
TRBV27	TRBJ1-5	-	-	TGTGCCAGCAGTTTATTCCCCACCCGGGTAGGAGGACAGCCCCAGCATTTT	CASSLFPTRVGGQPQHF
TRBV5-4	TRBJ2-3	-	-	TGTGCCAGCAGCTTGGATGGCGGGGGCAGGGATACGCAGTATTTT	CASSLDGGGRDTQYF
TRBV7-8	TRBJ2-7	-	-	TGTGCCAGCAGCTTAAGGGGGAGATTGGCTAGCTCCTACGAGCAGTACTTC	CASSLRGRLASSYEQYF
TRBV5-1	TRBJ2-2	-	-	TGCGCCAGCAGCTTAAGACAGCCGAACACCGGGGAGCTGTTTTTT	CASSLRQPNTGELFF
TRBV10-3	TRBJ2-5	-	-	TGTGCCATCAGTGGGCAGGGGGGTAAGGAGACCCAGTACTTC	CAISGQGGKETQYF
TRBV2	TRBJ2-3	-	TRBD2	TGTGCCAGCAGGGCACTAGCGGTTAGCACAGATACGCAGTATTTT	CASRALAVSTDTQYF
TRBV19	TRBJ1-1	-	-	TGTGCCAGTAGTATCCTCCGGGGGAACACTGAAGCTTTCTTT	CASSILRGNTEAFF
TRBV5-6	TRBJ2-1	-	TRBD2	TGTCCGTTGCGGGGGAAGAATGAGCAGTTCTTC	CPLRGKNEQFF
TRBV7-7	TRBJ2-5	-	TRBD2	TGTGCTAGCAGCTTCGGCTATGGCGGGGGGGAGGAGACCCAGTACTTC	CASSFGYGGGEETQYF
TRBV18	TRBJ1-6	-	-	TGTGCCAGCTCACCACTGGGCAGGGCGAATTCACCCCTCCACTTT	CASSPLGRANSPLHF
TRBV7-2	TRBJ1-1	-	-	TGTGCCAGCACCCTAACTCGACAGACTGAAGCTTTCTTT	CASTLTRQTEAFF
TRBV5-1	TRBJ2-3	-	-	TGCGCCAGCAGCTTGGGCCCAAACCGAGGGCAGTATTTT	CASSLGPNRGQYF
TRBV19	TRBJ1-2	-	-	TGTGCCAGTAGTAGAACAGCTAACTATGGCTACACCTTC	CASSRTANYGYTF
TRBV4-1	TRBJ2-5	-	-	TGCGCCAGCACCCAAGAAGGGGGGGGCGCCTACGAGACCCAGTACTTC	CASTQEGGGAYETQYF
TRBV6-6	TRBJ1-2	-	TRBD1	TGTGCCAGTCAGGGGGACGATGGCTACACCTTC	CASQGDDGYTF
TRBV4-1	TRBJ1-6	-	-	TGCGCCAGCAGCCAAGATAGGTTAGGTCAGGGGAATTCACCCCTCCACTTT	CASSQDRLGQGNSPLHF
TRBV7-9	TRBJ2-1	once	TRBD2	TGTGCCAGCAGCATAGGACTAGCGGGGGACAATGAGCAGTTCTTC	CASSIGLAGDNEQFF
TRBV7-9	TRBJ2-1	-	TRBD1	TGTGCCAGCAGCCTCATTAGGACAGGGACGTTCTTC	CASSLIRTGTFF
TRBV6-5	TRBJ1-6	-	-	TGTGCCAGCAGTTACACTTCACAGGGAAGTCATTCACCCCTCCACTTT	CASSYTSQGSHSPLHF
TRBV4-1	TRBJ1-2	once	-	TGCGCCAGCAGCCAAGATCTCGCAGCCCTAGGAGGCTACACCTTC	CASSQDLAALGGYTF
TRBV4-2	TRBJ1-2	-	TRBD1	TGTGCCAGCAGCCAAGATCTAAGGGGGACAGTGCTAGGCTACACCTTC	CASSQDLRGTVLGYTF
TRBV7-2	TRBJ1-4	few	TRBD1	TGTGCCAGCAGCACTTCTACCGGGACAGGGGTTAGAAAACTGTTTTTT	CASSTSTGTGVRKLFF
TRBV9	TRBJ2-7	-	-	TGTGTGGGAGGAAGCGAGCAGTACTTC	CVGGSEQYF
TRBV30	TRBJ1-2	-	TRBD1	TGTGCCTGCCTCGACAGGGGGCGCAGCTATGGCTACACCTTC	CACLDRGRSYGYTF
TRBV2	TRBJ2-7	once	TRBD1	TGTGCCAGCAGTGGGGGCAGGGGGCTTTACGAGCAGTACTTC	CASSGGRGLYEQYF
TRBV30	TRBJ2-7	-	TRBD2	TGTGCCTGGAAGCGGGGGGGCTACGAGCAGTACTTC	CAWKRGGYEQYF
TRBV7-2	TRBJ1-5	-	TRBD1	TGTGCCAGCAGCGCCAGAACAGGGGAAGGGCAGCCCCAGCATTTT	CASSARTGEGQPQHF
TRBV27	TRBJ2-1	-	TRBD2	TGTGCCAGCAGTCCCGACTTACTAGCGGGGGGACGGTACAATGAGCAGTTCTTC	CASSPDLLAGGRYNEQFF
TRBV7-2	TRBJ2-5	-	TRBD2	TGTGCCAGCAGCTTAGGTAGCGGGGTGCAAGAGACCCAGTACTTC	CASSLGSGVQETQYF
TRBV7-9	TRBJ2-7	-	TRBD1	TGTGCCAGCAGCTTAGACAAGGGACAGGGGTCCTACGAGCAGTACTTC	CASSLDKGQGSYEQYF
TRBV6-1	TRBJ1-2	-	TRBD1	TGTGCCAGCAGTGAAGGGTCGACAGGGTTTAATGGCTACACCTTC	CASSEGSTGFNGYTF
TRBV7-9	TRBJ2-1	-	-	TGTGCCAGCGGTACATTGGGGGGCAATGAGCAGTTCTTC	CASGTLGGNEQFF